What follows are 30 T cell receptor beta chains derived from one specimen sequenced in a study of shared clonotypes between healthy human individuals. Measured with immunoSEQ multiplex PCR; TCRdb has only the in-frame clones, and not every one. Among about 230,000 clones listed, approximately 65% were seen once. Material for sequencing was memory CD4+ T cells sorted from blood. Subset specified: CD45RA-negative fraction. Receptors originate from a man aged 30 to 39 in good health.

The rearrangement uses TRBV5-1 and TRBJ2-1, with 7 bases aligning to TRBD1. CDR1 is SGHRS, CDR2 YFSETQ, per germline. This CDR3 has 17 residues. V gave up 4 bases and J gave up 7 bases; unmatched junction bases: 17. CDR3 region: CASSAETGKVLRNEQFF. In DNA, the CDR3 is TGCGCCAGCAGCGCAGAGACAGGGAAAGTTTTGAGGAATGAGCAGTTCTTC.

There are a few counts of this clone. The CDR3, as DNA: TGCAGCGTTTCCTCAGGGTGGGACAATGAGCAGTTCTTC. Its protein product is CSVSSGWDNEQFF. The genes are TRBV29-1 and TRBJ2-1; D is perhaps TRBD1 (5 bases). The CDR3 contains 13 residues. Germline CDR1 and CDR2: SQVTM and ANQGSEA. Trimming removed 5 bases at V and 5 bases at J, with 13 bases between.

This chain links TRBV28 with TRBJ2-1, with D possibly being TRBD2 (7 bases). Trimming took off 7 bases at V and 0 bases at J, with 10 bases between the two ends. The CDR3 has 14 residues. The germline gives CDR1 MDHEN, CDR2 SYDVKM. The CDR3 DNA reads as TGTGCCAGCACGGGGGGCGGCTCCTACAATGAGCAGTTCTTC. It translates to CASTGGGSYNEQFF.

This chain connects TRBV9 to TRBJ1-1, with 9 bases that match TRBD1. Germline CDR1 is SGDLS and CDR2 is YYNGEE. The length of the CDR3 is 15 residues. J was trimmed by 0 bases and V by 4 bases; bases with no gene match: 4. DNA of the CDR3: TGTGCCAGCAGCCCCCGGACAGGGGTGAACACTGAAGCTTTCTTT. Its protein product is CASSPRTGVNTEAFF.

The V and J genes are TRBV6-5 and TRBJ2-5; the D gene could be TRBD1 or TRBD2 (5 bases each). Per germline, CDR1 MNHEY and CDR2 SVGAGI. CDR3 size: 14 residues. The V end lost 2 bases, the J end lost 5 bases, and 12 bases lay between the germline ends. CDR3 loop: CASSYGGVSETQYF. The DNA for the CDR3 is TGTGCCAGCAGTTACGGGGGAGTGTCCGAGACCCAGTACTTC.

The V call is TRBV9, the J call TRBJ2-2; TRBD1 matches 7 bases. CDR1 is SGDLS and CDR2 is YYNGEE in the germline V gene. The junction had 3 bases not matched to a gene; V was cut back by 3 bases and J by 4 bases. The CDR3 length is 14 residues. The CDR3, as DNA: TGTGCCAGCAGCGCAGGGGGAAGCACCGGGGAGCTGTTTTTT. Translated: CASSAGGSTGELFF.

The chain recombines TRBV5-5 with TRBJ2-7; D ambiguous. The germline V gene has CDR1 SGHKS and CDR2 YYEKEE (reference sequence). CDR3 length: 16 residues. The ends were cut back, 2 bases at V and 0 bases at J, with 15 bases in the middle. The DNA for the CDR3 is TGTGCCAGCAGCTTAGATATCCCGAGGTACTCCTACGAGCAGTACTTC. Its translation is CASSLDIPRYSYEQYF.

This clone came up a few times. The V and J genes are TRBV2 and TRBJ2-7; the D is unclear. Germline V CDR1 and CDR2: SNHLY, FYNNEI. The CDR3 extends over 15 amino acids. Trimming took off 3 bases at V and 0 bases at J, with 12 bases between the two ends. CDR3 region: CASSDQAFNSYEQYF. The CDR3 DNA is TGTGCCAGCAGTGATCAGGCTTTCAACTCCTACGAGCAGTACTTC.

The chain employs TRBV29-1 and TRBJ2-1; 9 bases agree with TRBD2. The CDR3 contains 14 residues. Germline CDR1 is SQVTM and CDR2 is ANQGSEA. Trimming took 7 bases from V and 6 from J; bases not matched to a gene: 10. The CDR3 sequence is CSADIAGVRNEQFF. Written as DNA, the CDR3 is TGCAGCGCCGATATAGCGGGAGTACGCAATGAGCAGTTCTTC.

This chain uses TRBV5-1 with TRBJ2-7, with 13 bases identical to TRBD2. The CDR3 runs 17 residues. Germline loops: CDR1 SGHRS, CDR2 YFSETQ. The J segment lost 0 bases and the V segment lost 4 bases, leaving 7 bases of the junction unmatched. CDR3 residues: CASSIGTSGTSSYEQYF. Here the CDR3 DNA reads TGCGCCAGCAGCATCGGGACTAGCGGGACCAGCTCCTACGAGCAGTACTTC.

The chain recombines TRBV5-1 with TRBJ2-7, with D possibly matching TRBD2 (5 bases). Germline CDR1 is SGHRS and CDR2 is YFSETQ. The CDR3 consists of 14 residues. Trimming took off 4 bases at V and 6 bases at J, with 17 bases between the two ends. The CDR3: CASSTIPGEGEQYF. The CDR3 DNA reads TGCGCCAGCAGCACCATCCCCGGAGAGGGCGAGCAGTACTTC.

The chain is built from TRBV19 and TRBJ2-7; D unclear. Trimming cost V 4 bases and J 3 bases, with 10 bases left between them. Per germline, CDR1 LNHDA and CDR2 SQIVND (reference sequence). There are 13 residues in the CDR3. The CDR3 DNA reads TGTGCCAGTAGTACAGCCACGTACTACGAGCAGTACTTC. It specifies CASSTATYYEQYF.

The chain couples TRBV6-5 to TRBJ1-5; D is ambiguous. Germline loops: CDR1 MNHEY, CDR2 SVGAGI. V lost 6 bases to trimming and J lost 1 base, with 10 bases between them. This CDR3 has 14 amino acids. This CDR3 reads CASRDWVSNQPQHF. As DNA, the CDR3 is TGTGCCAGCAGAGACTGGGTGAGCAATCAGCCCCAGCATTTT.

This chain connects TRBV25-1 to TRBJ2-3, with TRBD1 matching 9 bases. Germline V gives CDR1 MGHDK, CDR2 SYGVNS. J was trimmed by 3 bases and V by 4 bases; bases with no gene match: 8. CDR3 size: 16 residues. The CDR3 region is CASSAKGQGGTDTQYF. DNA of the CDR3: TGTGCCAGCAGTGCAAAGGGACAGGGAGGAACAGATACGCAGTATTTT.

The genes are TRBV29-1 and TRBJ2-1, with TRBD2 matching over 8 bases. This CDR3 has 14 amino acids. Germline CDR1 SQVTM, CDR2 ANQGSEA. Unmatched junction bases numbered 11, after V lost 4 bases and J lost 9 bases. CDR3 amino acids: CSVVFLAGRSEQFF. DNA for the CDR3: TGCAGCGTTGTATTCCTAGCGGGCCGGTCTGAGCAGTTCTTC.

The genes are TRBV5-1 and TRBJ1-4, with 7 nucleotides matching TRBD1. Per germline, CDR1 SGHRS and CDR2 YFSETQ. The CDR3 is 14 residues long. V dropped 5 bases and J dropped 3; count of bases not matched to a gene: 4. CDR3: CASSRDRANEKLFF. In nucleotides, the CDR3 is TGCGCCAGCAGTCGGGACAGAGCTAATGAAAAACTGTTTTTT.

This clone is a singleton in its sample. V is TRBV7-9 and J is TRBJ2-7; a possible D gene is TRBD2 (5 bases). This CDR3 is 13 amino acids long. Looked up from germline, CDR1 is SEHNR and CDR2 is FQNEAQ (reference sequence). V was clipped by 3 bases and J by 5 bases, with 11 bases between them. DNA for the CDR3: TGTGCCAGCAGCTTGAGGCGGGTTGACGAGCAGTACTTC. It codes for CASSLRRVDEQYF.

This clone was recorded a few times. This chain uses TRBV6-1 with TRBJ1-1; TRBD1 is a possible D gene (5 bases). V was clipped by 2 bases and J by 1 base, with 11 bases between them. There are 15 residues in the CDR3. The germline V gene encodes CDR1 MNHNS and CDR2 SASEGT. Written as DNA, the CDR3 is TGTGCCAGCAGTGAAACGGGGCGGGGGAACACTGAAGCTTTCTTT. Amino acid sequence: CASSETGRGNTEAFF.

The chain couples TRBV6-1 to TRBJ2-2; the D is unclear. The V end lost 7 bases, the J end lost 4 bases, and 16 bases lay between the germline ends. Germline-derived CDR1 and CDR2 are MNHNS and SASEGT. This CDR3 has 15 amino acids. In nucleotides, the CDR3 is TGTGCCAGCACCAGAGACGGTCGCGGCACCGGGGAGCTGTTTTTT. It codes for CASTRDGRGTGELFF.

The CDR3 DNA is TGTGCCAGCAGCTTGGGGCAGGGGATAGGGCAGTTCTTC. It is translated as CASSLGQGIGQFF. This chain uses TRBV7-2 with TRBJ2-1; TRBD1 is a possible D gene (6 bases). The V end lost 3 bases, the J end lost 12 bases, and 15 bases lay between the germline ends. The germline gives CDR1 SGHTA, CDR2 FQGNSA. The CDR3 runs to 13 residues.

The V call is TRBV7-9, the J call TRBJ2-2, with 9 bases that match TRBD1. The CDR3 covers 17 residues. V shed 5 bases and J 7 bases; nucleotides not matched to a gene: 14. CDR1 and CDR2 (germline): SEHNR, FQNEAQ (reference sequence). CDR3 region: CASSPLPGQGKGGELFF. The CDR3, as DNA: TGTGCCAGCAGCCCTCTTCCCGGACAGGGGAAGGGCGGGGAGCTGTTTTTT. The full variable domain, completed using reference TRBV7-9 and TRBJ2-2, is DTGVSQNPRHKITKRGQNVTFRCDPISEHNRLYWYRQTLGQGPEFLTYFQNEAQLEKSRLLSDRFSAERPKGSFSTLEIQRTEQGDSAMYLCASSPLPGQGKGGELFFGEGSRLTVL.

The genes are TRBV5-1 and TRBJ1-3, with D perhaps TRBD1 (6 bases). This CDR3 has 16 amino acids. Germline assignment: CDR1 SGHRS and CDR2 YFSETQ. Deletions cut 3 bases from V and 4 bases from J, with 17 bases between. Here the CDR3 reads CASSSRDQGKGNTIYF. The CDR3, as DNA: TGCGCCAGCAGCTCGAGGGACCAGGGGAAAGGAAACACCATATATTTT.

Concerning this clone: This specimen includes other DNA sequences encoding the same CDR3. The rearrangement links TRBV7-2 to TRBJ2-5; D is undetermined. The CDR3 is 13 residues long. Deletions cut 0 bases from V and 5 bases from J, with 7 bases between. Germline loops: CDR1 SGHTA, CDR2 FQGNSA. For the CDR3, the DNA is TGTGCCAGCAGCTTAGCTAGGCAGGAGACCCAGTACTTC. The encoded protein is CASSLARQETQYF.

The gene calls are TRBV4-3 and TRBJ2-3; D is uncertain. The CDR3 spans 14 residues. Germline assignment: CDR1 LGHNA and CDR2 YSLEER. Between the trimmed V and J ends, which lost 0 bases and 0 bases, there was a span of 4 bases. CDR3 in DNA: TGCGCCAGCAGCCAAGAACTTAGCACAGATACGCAGTATTTT. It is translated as CASSQELSTDTQYF.

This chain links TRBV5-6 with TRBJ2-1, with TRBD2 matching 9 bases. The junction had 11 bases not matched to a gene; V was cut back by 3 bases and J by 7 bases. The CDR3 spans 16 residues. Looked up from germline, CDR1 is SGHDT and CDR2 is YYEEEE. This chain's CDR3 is CASSSFGGRANNEQFF. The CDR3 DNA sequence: TGTGCCAGCAGCTCATTCGGCGGGAGGGCCAATAATGAGCAGTTCTTC. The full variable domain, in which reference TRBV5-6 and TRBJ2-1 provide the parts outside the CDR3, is DAGVTQSPTHLIKTRGQQVTLRCSPKSGHDTVSWYQQALGQGPQFIFQYYEEEERQRGNFPDRFSGHQFPNYSSELNVNALLLGDSALYLCASSSFGGRANNEQFFGPGTRLTVL.

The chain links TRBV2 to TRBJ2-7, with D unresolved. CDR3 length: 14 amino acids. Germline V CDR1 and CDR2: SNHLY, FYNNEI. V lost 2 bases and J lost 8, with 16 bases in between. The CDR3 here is CASSESLSFLQQYF. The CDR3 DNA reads TGTGCCAGCAGTGAATCGCTTAGTTTCTTGCAGCAGTACTTC.

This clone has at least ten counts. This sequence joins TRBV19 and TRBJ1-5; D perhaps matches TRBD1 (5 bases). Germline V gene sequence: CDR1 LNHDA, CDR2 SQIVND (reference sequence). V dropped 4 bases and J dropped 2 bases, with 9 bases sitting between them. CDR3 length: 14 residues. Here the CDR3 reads CASSKDMGNQPQHF. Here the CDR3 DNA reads TGTGCCAGTAGTAAGGACATGGGCAATCAGCCCCAGCATTTT.

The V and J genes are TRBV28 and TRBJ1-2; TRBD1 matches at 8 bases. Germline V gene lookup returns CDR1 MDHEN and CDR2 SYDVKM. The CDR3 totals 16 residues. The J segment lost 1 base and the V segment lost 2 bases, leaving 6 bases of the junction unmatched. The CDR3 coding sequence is TGTGCCAGCAGTTTAAAGGGGACAGGCCGTAACTATGGCTACACCTTC. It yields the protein CASSLKGTGRNYGYTF.

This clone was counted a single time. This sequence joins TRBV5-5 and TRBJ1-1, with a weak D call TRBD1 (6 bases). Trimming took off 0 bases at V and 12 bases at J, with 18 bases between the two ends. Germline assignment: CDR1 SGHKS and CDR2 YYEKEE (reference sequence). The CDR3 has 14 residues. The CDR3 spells CASSLVRGGVITFF. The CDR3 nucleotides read TGTGCCAGCAGCTTGGTCAGGGGCGGAGTAATAACTTTCTTT.

CDR3: CASSIRGLAGQFDNEQFF. As DNA, the CDR3 is TGTGCCAGTAGTATAAGGGGACTAGCGGGACAATTTGACAATGAGCAGTTCTTC. V gene TRBV19 combines with J gene TRBJ2-1; 13 nucleotides match TRBD2. Trimming cost V 2 bases and J 5 bases; bases outside gene matches: 9. Germline-derived CDR1 and CDR2 are LNHDA and SQIVND (reference sequence). The length of the CDR3 is 18 residues. The full variable domain, completed using reference TRBV19 and TRBJ2-1, is DGGITQSPKYLFRKEGQNVTLSCEQNLNHDAMYWYRQDPGQGLRLIYYSQIVNDFQKGDIAEGYSVSREKKESFPLTVTSAQKNPTAFYLCASSIRGLAGQFDNEQFFGPGTRLTVL.